Listed below are T cell receptor beta chains from one sample, sequenced in a study of technical replicates of blood from a handful of donors. Sequencing was performed with immunoSEQ multiplex PCR; in TCRdb, only in-frame clones are kept and a portion is missing. The sample has 75,000 or so clones; more than 85% are singletons. The sequenced sample was T cells isolated from PBMCs. The receptors derive from a human donor in good health. CDR3s include the opening cysteine and the closing phenylalanine or tryptophan. A D gene is named only where the DNA matches it firmly. The size field is filled for only some rows; it gives once, few, many or a size class.

V gene	D gene	clone size	J gene	CDR3 DNA	CDR3 protein
TRBV5-1	NA	NA	TRBJ2-3	TGCGCCAGCGGAGAAAAGCGGACCACAGATACGCAGTATTTT	CASGEKRTTDTQYF
TRBV28	NA	NA	TRBJ2-1	TGTGCCAGCAGGAGGGAGTGGGGGCCTTACAATGAGCAGTTCTTC	CASRREWGPYNEQFF
TRBV7-2	TRBD2	once	TRBJ2-3	TGTGCCAGCAGCCCCGGGACTAGCGGCCTAGATACGCAGTATTTT	CASSPGTSGLDTQYF
TRBV28	TRBD2	NA	TRBJ2-2	TGTGCCAGCAGTGACAGGAGGACTAGCGGGACCGGGGAGCTGTTTTTT	CASSDRRTSGTGELFF
TRBV6-5	NA	NA	TRBJ2-1	TGTGCCAGCAGTTTACGACAGGCTTACAATGAGCAGTTCTTC	CASSLRQAYNEQFF
TRBV5-6	NA	NA	TRBJ2-7	TGTGCCAGCAGCACCACGTCGGGTACTTACGAGCAGTACTTC	CASSTTSGTYEQYF
TRBV25-1	NA	NA	TRBJ1-1	TGTGCCAGCAGTGCGGGAGTAATGAACACTGAAGCTTTCTTT	CASSAGVMNTEAFF
TRBV5-8	NA	NA	TRBJ1-1	TGTGCCAGCAGCTTGGTGGGGGGGCCGAACACTGAAGCTTTCTTT	CASSLVGGPNTEAFF
TRBV18	NA	NA	TRBJ2-7	TGTGCCAGCTCATATACATCCTACGAGCAGTACTTC	CASSYTSYEQYF
TRBV7-9	TRBD1	NA	TRBJ2-7	TGTGCCAGCAGCCTCGACAGGGGAGGTCCCTACGAGCAGTACTTC	CASSLDRGGPYEQYF
TRBV2	NA	NA	TRBJ1-2	TGTGCCAGCAGCGCGGCGAGAGCTAACTATGGCTACACCTTC	CASSAARANYGYTF
TRBV9	NA	NA	TRBJ2-1	TGTGCCAGCAGCGTGGATGCGGGGAATGAGCAGTTCTTC	CASSVDAGNEQFF
TRBV7-9	NA	NA	TRBJ1-3	TGTGCTTCTCACTGGGCACAGGGCTCGGGAAACACCATATATTTT	CASHWAQGSGNTIYF
TRBV5-1	NA	NA	TRBJ2-1	TGCGCCAGCAGCCCCCGGAGGGGGCATGAGCAGTTCTTC	CASSPRRGHEQFF
TRBV4-1	TRBD2	once	TRBJ2-7	TGCGCCAGCAGCCGCGGGACTAGTTCGGGCTACGAGCAGTACTTC	CASSRGTSSGYEQYF
TRBV7-6	NA	NA	TRBJ2-1	TGTGCCAGCAGCTTAGCGCAGGCGGGGAACAATGAGCAGTTCTTC	CASSLAQAGNNEQFF
TRBV7-9	NA	NA	TRBJ1-5	TGTGCCAGCAGCCGCAGTAGGGGAGGCCAGCATTTT	CASSRSRGGQHF
TRBV7-9	NA	NA	TRBJ1-2	TGTGCCAGCAGCGGAGTCCAGGGCTATGGCTACACCTTC	CASSGVQGYGYTF
TRBV5-1	NA	NA	TRBJ1-1	TGCGCCAGCAGCTTCAAGGGGGACACTGAAGCTTTCTTT	CASSFKGDTEAFF
TRBV6-1	TRBD1	NA	TRBJ2-5	TGTGCCAGCAGAAAACAGGGGGTCCTCGAGACCCAGTACTTC	CASRKQGVLETQYF
TRBV2	TRBD1	once	TRBJ2-1	TGTGCCAGCAGTTCCGACAGGGGATCCTACAATGAGCAGTTCTTC	CASSSDRGSYNEQFF
TRBV5-1	TRBD1	NA	TRBJ2-2	TGCGCCAGCAGCTCAGACAGGGCGCTCACCGGGGAGCTGTTTTTT	CASSSDRALTGELFF
TRBV7-9	NA	NA	TRBJ1-6	TGTGCCAGCAGCCTGACAGATTCTAATTCACCCCTCCACTTT	CASSLTDSNSPLHF
TRBV6-5	TRBD1	NA	TRBJ1-5	TGTGCCAGCAGGCCAGGGGGCGAAGGCAATCAGCCCCAGCATTTT	CASRPGGEGNQPQHF
TRBV30	NA	NA	TRBJ1-3	TGTGCCTGGAGTGTAGGACATTCTGGAAACACCATATATTTT	CAWSVGHSGNTIYF
TRBV9	TRBD2	NA	TRBJ2-1	TGTGCCAGCAGCGTAGGAGCGGGGCGGTACAATGAGCAGTTCTTC	CASSVGAGRYNEQFF
TRBV14	NA	NA	TRBJ1-4	TGTGCCAGCAGCCCTACCAACAGGGATGAAAAACTGTTTTTT	CASSPTNRDEKLFF
TRBV13	TRBD1	NA	TRBJ2-4	TGTGCCAGCAGCCCTCCAAAGGGGGCGCGAGAAAACATTCAGTACTTC	CASSPPKGARENIQYF
TRBV30	TRBD1	NA	TRBJ1-5	TGTGCCTGGAGTCATACATACACAAGGGGACAGCGCAATCAGCCCCAGCATTTT	CAWSHTYTRGQRNQPQHF
TRBV28	NA	NA	TRBJ1-1	TGTGCCAGCAGTTTACAACGGACAACGAACACTGAAGCTTTCTTT	CASSLQRTTNTEAFF
TRBV2	NA	NA	TRBJ2-1	TGTGCCAGCAGTCAGCGTCCGCTTGGGCAGTTCTTC	CASSQRPLGQFF
TRBV6-1	TRBD2	NA	TRBJ2-1	TGTGCCAGCAGTGAAGCCATAGGGGCGGGAGCGGCCAATGAGCAGTTCTTC	CASSEAIGAGAANEQFF
TRBV28	NA	NA	TRBJ2-2	TGTGCCAGCAGTTTTGGAGGGTCGACTAACACCGGGGAGCTGTTTTTT	CASSFGGSTNTGELFF
TRBV5-1	TRBD1	NA	TRBJ1-2	TGCGCCAGCAGCTCCGACAGGGGACAAGGTGGCTACACCTTC	CASSSDRGQGGYTF